This passage covers 15 T cell receptor beta chains from one sample sequenced in a study of blood T cell repertoires in COVID-19. Only in-frame clones appear in the TCRdb table, and some are missing; sequencing was by immunoSEQ multiplex PCR. This table has 400,000 to 450,000 clones, around 88% appearing once. The sample taken for sequencing was peripheral blood. The receptor source for this set is a woman aged 50 to 60 with COVID-19, enrolled during active disease.

The chain employs TRBV10-2 and TRBJ1-1; possible D gene TRBD1, 5 bases. With 8 bases removed from V and 4 bases from J, the gap between germline ends came to 14 bases. The CDR3 consists of 13 residues. Per germline, CDR1 WSHSY and CDR2 SAAADI. CDR3: CASRGGGTTEAFF. The DNA of the CDR3 is TGCGCCAGCCGCGGGGGAGGGACCACTGAAGCTTTCTTT.

The chain is built from TRBV19 and TRBJ2-7, with D uncertain. Germline assignment: CDR1 LNHDA and CDR2 SQIVND (reference sequence). V lost 6 bases, J lost 2 bases, and 11 bases lay in between. This CDR3 has 13 residues. In DNA, the CDR3 is TGTGCCAGTAGCGAGACAAACGCCTACGAGCAGTACTTC. This translates into CASSETNAYEQYF. The full variable domain, with the rest looked up from reference TRBV19 and TRBJ2-7, is DGGITQSPKYLFRKEGQNVTLSCEQNLNHDAMYWYRQDPGQGLRLIYYSQIVNDFQKGDIAEGYSVSREKKESFPLTVTSAQKNPTAFYLCASSETNAYEQYFGPGTRLTVT.

This clone has just one count. This chain links TRBV7-9 with TRBJ2-3, with D maybe TRBD2 (6 bases). CDR1 SEHNR and CDR2 FQNEAQ come from the germline V gene (reference sequence). CDR3 length: 16 residues. Trimming took 4 bases from V and 5 from J, leaving 19 bases between them. CDR3 in amino acids: CASSSGTPSGRDTQYF. In DNA form, the CDR3 reads TGTGCCAGCAGCTCCGGGACCCCGTCCGGGAGAGATACGCAGTATTTT.

The rearrangement joins TRBV3-1 (or the pseudogene TRBV3-2) to TRBJ1-2; a possible D gene is TRBD1 (6 bases). V lost 4 bases, J lost 4 bases, and 13 bases lay in between. Per the germline V gene, CDR1 is LGHDT and CDR2 is YNNKEL (reference sequence). This CDR3 region has 14 residues. CDR3 sequence reads: CASSLDSSSYGYTF. CDR3 in DNA: TGTGCCAGCAGCCTGGACAGTTCTTCCTATGGCTACACCTTC.

The genes are TRBV5-4 and TRBJ1-2; weak D call: TRBD1 (5 bases). Trimming removed 0 bases from V and 4 bases from J, with 10 bases in between. Germline values: CDR1 SGHNT, CDR2 YYREEE (reference sequence). The CDR3 covers 14 residues. CDR3 region: CASSLGDRIYGYTF. The DNA for the CDR3 is TGTGCCAGCAGCTTGGGAGACAGAATCTATGGCTACACCTTC. The whole variable domain, filled in from reference TRBV5-4 and TRBJ1-2, reads ETGVTQSPTHLIKTRGQQVTLRCSSQSGHNTVSWYQQALGQGPQFIFQYYREEENGRGNFPPRFSGLQFPNYSSELNVNALELDDSALYLCASSLGDRIYGYTFGSGTRLTVV.

V and J are TRBV5-4 and TRBJ1-1; 8 bases map to TRBD1. Trimming took 4 bases from V and 3 from J; bases not matched to a gene: 2. This CDR3 is 13 amino acids long. Germline CDR1 SGHNT, CDR2 YYREEE (reference sequence). The CDR3 nucleotides read TGTGCCAGCAGCCCGGGACAGGACACTGAAGCTTTCTTT. Residues: CASSPGQDTEAFF.

The chain joins TRBV3-1 (or the pseudogene TRBV3-2) to TRBJ2-3, with 10 bases identical to TRBD2. Germline-derived CDR1 and CDR2 are LGHDT and YNNKEL (reference sequence). J lost 0 bases, V lost 2 bases, and 8 bases had no gene match. The CDR3 has 18 residues. CDR3 residues: CASSQNSGGTSSTDTQYF. The CDR3 DNA is TGTGCCAGCAGCCAAAATAGCGGGGGGACCTCTAGCACAGATACGCAGTATTTT.

The CDR3 sequence: CASSPGLAGALTDTQYF. DNA for the CDR3: TGTGCCAGCAGCCCCGGACTAGCGGGCGCGCTCACAGATACGCAGTATTTT. The chain links TRBV7-3 to TRBJ2-3; TRBD2 matches at 11 bases. V dropped 5 bases and J dropped 2; count of bases not matched to a gene: 9. CDR3 length: 17 residues. Germline-derived CDR1 and CDR2 are SGHTA and FQGTGA.

The chain links TRBV10-3 to TRBJ2-1; 7 bases align to TRBD1. Germline V CDR1 and CDR2: ENHRY, SYGVKD. The CDR3 totals 17 residues. V dropped 6 bases and J dropped 7; count of bases not matched to a gene: 18. The CDR3 reads CAIRSGYHRGERNEQFF. Written as DNA, the CDR3 is TGTGCCATCAGGTCGGGGTATCACAGGGGAGAGAGGAATGAGCAGTTCTTC.

The gene calls are TRBV19 and TRBJ1-4; D may be TRBD1 (6 bases). The CDR3 has 14 amino acids. V lost 6 bases and J 3 bases, leaving 11 bases between the germline ends. CDR1 is LNHDA, CDR2 SQIVND, per germline (reference sequence). CDR3 coding DNA: TGTGCCAGTAGCGAGGGGGTGGCTAATGAAAAACTGTTTTTT. Translating it yields CASSEGVANEKLFF.

The V call is TRBV19, the J call TRBJ2-4; 7 bases match TRBD1. Germline trimming cut 4 bases from V and 7 bases from J; bases unmatched to any gene: 4. Germline values: CDR1 LNHDA, CDR2 SQIVND (reference sequence). This CDR3 comprises 13 residues. The CDR3 region is CASSTPDRNIQYF. CDR3 nucleotides: TGTGCCAGTAGTACACCGGACAGGAACATTCAGTACTTC.

The rearrangement links TRBV5-1 to TRBJ2-3, with 11 bases aligning to TRBD2. Per germline, CDR1 SGHRS and CDR2 YFSETQ. This CDR3 spans 16 amino acids. V trimming: 2 bases; J trimming: 1 base; junction bases outside the gene matches: 3. CDR3: CASSFSGGAGTDTQYF. For the CDR3, the DNA is TGCGCCAGCAGCTTTAGCGGGGGGGCCGGCACAGATACGCAGTATTTT.

This clone was detected only once. This chain uses TRBV2 with TRBJ2-7, with D possibly matching TRBD2 (5 bases). This CDR3 contains 13 residues. With 5 bases removed from V and 5 bases from J, the gap between germline ends came to 13 bases. Germline V gene lookup returns CDR1 SNHLY and CDR2 FYNNEI. The CDR3 reads CASSPNLRDEQYF. In DNA form, the CDR3 reads TGTGCCAGCAGTCCTAATCTGCGGGACGAGCAGTACTTC.

J is TRBJ1-2 and V is TRBV27, with 8 bases fitting TRBD1. J was trimmed by 7 bases and V by 6 bases; bases with no gene match: 10. Germline V gives CDR1 MNHEY, CDR2 SMNVEV (reference sequence). There are 14 residues in the CDR3. The CDR3 region is CASSPLGQGRGYTF. CDR3 in DNA: TGTGCCAGCAGCCCCCTTGGACAGGGTCGTGGCTACACCTTC.

The chain recombines TRBV3-1 (or the pseudogene TRBV3-2) with TRBJ1-1, with 7 bases that match TRBD1. The CDR3 is made up of 15 amino acids. The V and J ends lost 3 bases and 0 bases, in that order; junction bases with no gene match: 4. Germline CDR1 is LGHDT and CDR2 is YNNKEL (reference sequence). In nucleotides, the CDR3 is TGTGCCAGCAGCCAGAGGGACAGCTTGAACACTGAAGCTTTCTTT. Protein sequence: CASSQRDSLNTEAFF.